Listed below are T cell receptor beta chains from one sample, sequenced in a study of T cells in Graves' hyperthyroidism and ophthalmopathy. Using its own MiXCR run on the multiplex PCR reads, TCRdb lists one record per CDR3 protein. The table has more than 500,000 distinct CDR3 sequences, roughly 15% seen once. Sequenced input: blood. The receptors derive from a woman aged 40 to 55 with Graves' ophthalmopathy. The CDR3 runs from the conserved cysteine through the conserved F or W. The D gene is left open where the match is weak. Size is stated for part of the rows, as once, few or many counts, or as a class when the clone is expanded.

V gene	J gene	clone size	D gene	CDR3 DNA	CDR3 protein
TRBV5-8	TRBJ2-1	NA	NA	TGTGCCAGCAGCTTGGGTCAGGGGTACGAGCAGTTCTTC	CASSLGQGYEQFF
TRBV4-3	TRBJ2-5	NA	NA	TGCGCCAGCAGCCGGGGGGCGGGAGTGCGTTCAGGAGAGACCCAGTACTTC	CASSRGAGVRSGETQYF
TRBV14	TRBJ2-1	NA	NA	TGTGCCAGCAGCCAAGCAGGCGACAGTACCTACAATGAGCAGTTCTTC	CASSQAGDSTYNEQFF
TRBV6-2/TRBV6-3	TRBJ1-5	NA	NA	TGTGCCAGCACCCTTCGCAGACAGGGCAATCAGCCCCAGCATTTT	CASTLRRQGNQPQHF
TRBV6-1	TRBJ1-2	once	NA	TGTGCCAGCAGTGAAGCGGATCGGTGGGGCTATGGCTACACCTTC	CASSEADRWGYGYTF
TRBV7-6	TRBJ2-5	once	NA	TGTGCCAGCAGCTTAGTCGGGGTAGCGCTACAAGAGACCCAGTACTTC	CASSLVGVALQETQYF
TRBV6-2/TRBV6-3	TRBJ2-7	NA	NA	TGTGCCAGCACTCGTCGGAGTTCCGGCGAGCAGTACTTC	CASTRRSSGEQYF
TRBV28	TRBJ2-3	many	NA	TGTGCCAGCAGGGAGGGACTTTCAAGCACAGATACGCAGTATTTT	CASREGLSSTDTQYF
TRBV2	TRBJ2-7	many	NA	TGTGCCAGCAGTGAATCTCAGGCGATCCACGAGCAGTACTTC	CASSESQAIHEQYF
TRBV6-5	TRBJ2-2	NA	NA	TGTGCCAGCAGTTTCGGGACACCTACGAACACCGGGGAGCTGTTTTTT	CASSFGTPTNTGELFF
TRBV2	TRBJ2-7	many	NA	TGTGCCAGCAGTGTCAGGGGTAGGGGGGCCGACGAGCAGTACTTC	CASSVRGRGADEQYF
TRBV11-3	TRBJ2-7	few	NA	TGTGCCAGCAGCAAAGGGGACACTAGTATCTACGAGCAGTACTTC	CASSKGDTSIYEQYF
TRBV12-3/TRBV12-4	TRBJ2-5	many	NA	TGTGCCAGCAGTTTAGTTGGGCACAGCCGAGAGACCCAGTACTTC	CASSLVGHSRETQYF
TRBV6-2/TRBV6-3	TRBJ1-1	once	NA	TGTGCCAGCAGGTTATATGGCCTACTGGGCACTGAAGCTTTCTTT	CASRLYGLLGTEAFF
TRBV2	TRBJ2-3	few	NA	TGTGCCAGCAAGAGGGCGGGCAGCACAGATACGCAGTATTTT	CASKRAGSTDTQYF
TRBV20-1	TRBJ2-7	once	TRBD2	TGCAGTGCTGCCCCTCTAGCGGGAGCCGAGCAGTACTTC	CSAAPLAGAEQYF
TRBV28	TRBJ2-7	few	TRBD2	TGTGCCAGCAGTTTCAAAGGTAGCGGGAGCTCCTACGAGCAGTACTTC	CASSFKGSGSSYEQYF
TRBV12-5	TRBJ2-7	many	TRBD1	TGTGCTAGTGGCCCTGGGACAGGGCCTTACGAGCAGTACTTC	CASGPGTGPYEQYF
TRBV6-5	TRBJ1-5	many	NA	TGTGCCAGCAGTTACAGGGTTGGTCAGCCCCAGCATTTT	CASSYRVGQPQHF
TRBV2	TRBJ1-2	NA	TRBD1	TGTGCCAGCAGTGGACAGGGAAATAACTATGGCTACACCTTC	CASSGQGNNYGYTF
TRBV19	TRBJ1-1	NA	NA	TGTGCCAGTAGTATTGCGTTCCGTGGAGGGTTGAACACTGAAGCTTTCTTT	CASSIAFRGGLNTEAFF
TRBV6-1	TRBJ1-5	few	NA	TGTGCCAGCAGTGAAGCTGACATAAGCAATCAGCCCCAGCATTTT	CASSEADISNQPQHF
TRBV19	TRBJ1-3	many	NA	TGTGCCAGTAGTGCGGGACACGGAAACACCATATATTTT	CASSAGHGNTIYF
TRBV5-5	TRBJ1-1	NA	NA	TGTGCCAGCAGCTTGGACCGGACACTGAACACTGAAGCTTTCTTT	CASSLDRTLNTEAFF
TRBV10-3	TRBJ2-7	once	TRBD1	TGTGCCATCAGTGAGTCACAGGGGGCGTACGAGCAGTACTTC	CAISESQGAYEQYF
TRBV28	TRBJ2-7	many	NA	TGTGCCAGCAGAGGTAAGGGTCAAGACGAGCAGTACTTC	CASRGKGQDEQYF
TRBV6-2/TRBV6-3	TRBJ1-1	many	NA	TGTGCCAGCAGACAGGACTCTGACATGAACACTGAAGCTTTCTTT	CASRQDSDMNTEAFF
TRBV27	TRBJ1-2	many	NA	TGTGCCAGCGGTGGCGGGGGGAGCTGGGGCTACACCTTC	CASGGGGSWGYTF
TRBV29-1	TRBJ2-7	many	NA	TGCAGCGTTGTAGGAAACAGTTGGGCCTACGAGCAGTACTTC	CSVVGNSWAYEQYF
TRBV29-1	TRBJ2-7	many	TRBD2	TGCAGCGTTGAAGGGGGTGGGACTAGCGGGACATACGAGCAGTACTTC	CSVEGGGTSGTYEQYF
TRBV19	TRBJ2-7	NA	TRBD2	TGTGCCAGCAGTACAGAGGTGGGAGGGGAAGAGCAGTACTTC	CASSTEVGGEEQYF
TRBV6-5	TRBJ1-2	once	NA	TGTGCCAGCAGTTACTCGACATCCTCAGGGATCTATGGCTACACCTTC	CASSYSTSSGIYGYTF
TRBV19	TRBJ1-5	few	NA	TGTGCCAGTAGTGCTCCGACAGGAGTTGGTCAGCCCCAGCATTTT	CASSAPTGVGQPQHF
TRBV28	TRBJ2-7	many	NA	TGTGCCAGCAGTTTACCGGAGGGACTCTACGAGCAGTACTTC	CASSLPEGLYEQYF
TRBV11-2	TRBJ2-7	NA	NA	TGTGCCAGCAGCTTAGATCACCTGAACGAGCAGTACTTC	CASSLDHLNEQYF
TRBV11-1	TRBJ2-5	few	TRBD1	TGTGCCAGCAGCTACTTCCTAGGGGGACAGGGGCTGGAGACCCAGTACTTC	CASSYFLGGQGLETQYF
TRBV30	TRBJ1-5	few	TRBD1	TGTGCCTGGCAGAACAGGGGTAGCAATCAGCCCCAGCATTTT	CAWQNRGSNQPQHF
TRBV25-1	TRBJ2-5	many	TRBD2	TGTGCCAGCAGTGAAAGACTAGCGTACCAAGAGACCCAGTACTTC	CASSERLAYQETQYF
TRBV2	TRBJ2-7	many	NA	TGTGCCAGCATCGGAGAGACGGGAAGTAAGAACGAGCAGTACTTC	CASIGETGSKNEQYF
TRBV11-2	TRBJ2-5	few	NA	TGTGCCAGCAGCCGCCCGGGTCAGTACCAAGAGACCCAGTACTTC	CASSRPGQYQETQYF
TRBV6-1	TRBJ2-5	many	NA	TGTGCCAGCAGTGAAGGACAAGAGACCCAGTACTTC	CASSEGQETQYF
TRBV11-2	TRBJ1-3	once	NA	TGTGCCAGCAGCTTGGTGAGGGCTTCGGGAAACACCATATATTTT	CASSLVRASGNTIYF
TRBV2	TRBJ1-2	many	TRBD1	TGTGCCAGCAGTGACATGGGACAGGCGGGAGGCTACACCTTC	CASSDMGQAGGYTF
TRBV20-1	TRBJ2-6	few	NA	TGCAGTGGATTATATGGGGCCAACGTCCTGACTTTC	CSGLYGANVLTF
TRBV4-2	TRBJ2-7	NA	NA	TGTGCCAGCAAATATGGGCCAGGGGAGGCGAACGAGCAGTACTTC	CASKYGPGEANEQYF
TRBV6-1	TRBJ1-1	many	NA	TGTGCCACCTATACCCTTTTGAACACTGAAGCTTTCTTT	CATYTLLNTEAFF
TRBV6-2/TRBV6-3	TRBJ1-1	many	TRBD1	TGTGCCAGCAGTTGGGACAGGGGGCGAACGATGAACACTGAAGCTTTCTTT	CASSWDRGRTMNTEAFF
TRBV6-2/TRBV6-3	TRBJ1-1	many	TRBD1	TGTGCCAGCAGAACCCCCGAACAGGGGATCACTGAAGCTTTCTTT	CASRTPEQGITEAFF
TRBV3-1	TRBJ1-1	once	NA	TGTGCCAGCAGAATATTGGGCAGTCCTAACACTGAAGCTTTCTTT	CASRILGSPNTEAFF
TRBV19	TRBJ1-2	many	NA	TGTGCCAGTACCACAGGACACTATGGCTACACCTTC	CASTTGHYGYTF
TRBV28	TRBJ2-7	NA	TRBD1	TGTGCCAGCACCCCGGACAGGTCTCTCCAGGCACTTTACGAGCAGTACTTC	CASTPDRSLQALYEQYF
TRBV11-2	TRBJ2-7	many	TRBD2	TGTGCCAGCAGCTCACGGACTAGCGGGGTCAGCTCCTACGAGCAGTACTTC	CASSSRTSGVSSYEQYF
TRBV10-2	TRBJ2-7	many	TRBD1	TGCGCCACCCGGAGGGACAGGTTCTCCTACGAGCAGTACTTC	CATRRDRFSYEQYF
TRBV20-1	TRBJ2-5	few	NA	TGCAGTGCTAGAGTCAGGCTAGAAGAGACCCAGTACTTC	CSARVRLEETQYF
TRBV4-1	TRBJ1-1	NA	NA	TGCGCCAGCGGAGAGGAGAACACTGAAGCTTTCTTT	CASGEENTEAFF
TRBV15	TRBJ2-7	many	NA	TGTGCCACCAGCGACGCGGACGGCTACGAGCAGTACTTC	CATSDADGYEQYF
TRBV30	TRBJ2-3	NA	TRBD2	TGTGCCTCCACGGGGAGGGGTGATACGCAGTATTTT	CASTGRGDTQYF
TRBV9	TRBJ2-7	few	NA	TGTGCCAGCAGCCTAGGAGGGGGGGCGGGCTACGAGCAGTACTTC	CASSLGGGAGYEQYF
TRBV9	TRBJ2-4	NA	NA	TGTGCCAGCAGCGTTGGGGTGGGAGGCCACAAAAACATTCAGTACTTC	CASSVGVGGHKNIQYF